Below are 25 T cell receptor beta chains sequenced from a single sample in a study of cytomegalovirus exposure and HLA in healthy donors. Repertoires were generated with immunoSEQ multiplex PCR, while TCRdb's copy carries only in-frame clones and drops some. The sample includes more than 85,000 clones, about 95% of them seen just once. The sample taken for sequencing was PBMCs. The origin of the receptors is a woman aged 18 to 35 in good health and CMV-seronegative.

This clone was detected once. The gene calls are TRBV5-6 and TRBJ1-5; D gene ambiguous. Trimming pared 0 bases from V and 8 bases from J, leaving 9 bases between. Germline assignment: CDR1 SGHDT and CDR2 YYEEEE. The CDR3 contains 13 residues. Written as DNA, the CDR3 is TGTGCCAGCAGCTTGGGCAGCGCAGAGCCCCAGCATTTT. This translates into CASSLGSAEPQHF.

The chain combines TRBV2 with TRBJ2-6; the match to TRBD2 covers 12 bases. Trimming took 8 bases from V and 0 from J; bases not matched to a gene: 5. The CDR3 sequence is 17 residues long. In germline, CDR1 is SNHLY, CDR2 FYNNEI. The CDR3: CASEGLAGFSGANVLTF. CDR3 nucleotides: TGTGCCAGCGAGGGACTAGCGGGTTTCTCTGGGGCCAACGTCCTGACTTTC.

V and J are TRBV29-1 and TRBJ2-7; D is perhaps TRBD2 (6 bases). The CDR3 spans 14 residues. V gave up 0 bases and J gave up 0 bases, with 9 bases separating them. Germline CDR1 reads SQVTM; CDR2 reads ANQGSEA. The CDR3 sequence: CSVEDLGGSYEQYF. The CDR3, as DNA: TGCAGCGTTGAAGATCTCGGGGGCTCCTACGAGCAGTACTTC.

The rearrangement uses TRBV27 and TRBJ1-1; D is undetermined. Germline assignment: CDR1 MNHEY and CDR2 SMNVEV (reference sequence). The CDR3 totals 14 residues. V lost 6 bases and J 5 bases, leaving 16 bases between the germline ends. CDR3 nucleotides: TGTGCCAGCAGCCTGACGCAGTTCAGGACTGAAGCTTTCTTT. Translating gives CASSLTQFRTEAFF.

The chain is built from TRBV5-4 and TRBJ1-4; TRBD1 agrees at 8 bases. Germline trimming cut 2 bases from V and 7 bases from J; bases unmatched to any gene: 4. The CDR3 is 14 amino acids. Germline CDR1 SGHNT, CDR2 YYREEE (reference sequence). Here the CDR3 reads CASSFGQGAEKLFF. CDR3 nucleotide sequence: TGTGCCAGCAGCTTTGGACAGGGAGCTGAAAAACTGTTTTTT.

This rearrangement joins TRBV6-5 to TRBJ1-1; D ambiguous. Looked up from germline, CDR1 is MNHEY and CDR2 is SVGAGI. The V end lost 6 bases, the J end lost 7 bases, and 15 bases lay between the germline ends. The length of the CDR3 is 13 residues. CDR3 sequence reads: CASRSPAANEAFF. CDR3 bases: TGTGCCAGCAGATCACCGGCGGCAAATGAAGCTTTCTTT.

The chain carries TRBV18 and TRBJ2-7; D is uncertain. Trimming cost V 3 bases and J 0 bases, with 12 bases left between them. CDR1 KGHSH and CDR2 LQKENI come from the germline V gene. CDR3 length: 15 amino acids. CDR3 protein: CASSPSAGISYEQYF. CDR3 nucleotides: TGTGCCAGCTCACCGTCAGCAGGCATCTCCTACGAGCAGTACTTC.

This chain uses TRBV7-2 with TRBJ2-3; D possibly corresponds to TRBD2 (6 bases). Trimming removed 6 bases at V and 6 bases at J, with 13 bases between. This CDR3 has 13 residues. CDR1 is SGHTA and CDR2 is FQGNSA in the germline V gene. The CDR3: CASSPGGWDTQYF. DNA for the CDR3: TGTGCCAGCAGTCCTGGGGGGTGGGATACGCAGTATTTT.

J is TRBJ2-3 and V is TRBV5-1; D unresolved. Germline V gene lookup returns CDR1 SGHRS and CDR2 YFSETQ. Deletions cut 4 bases from V and 3 bases from J, with 6 bases between. This CDR3 is built from 12 residues. The CDR3 sequence is CASSRVTDTQYF. CDR3 coding DNA: TGCGCCAGCAGCCGGGTAACAGATACGCAGTATTTT.

This chain uses TRBV7-8 with TRBJ2-7; 9 nucleotides align to TRBD2. The CDR3 has 16 residues. V shed 1 base, J shed 3 bases, and the junction held 7 bases outside the gene matches. The germline gives CDR1 SGHVS, CDR2 FQNEAQ. The CDR3 spells CASSLDGSGSFYEQYF. CDR3 sequence (DNA): TGTGCCAGCAGCTTAGATGGTAGCGGGAGTTTCTACGAGCAGTACTTC. Together with reference TRBV7-8 and TRBJ2-7, the CDR3 gives the full variable domain: GAGVSQSPRYKVAKRGQDVALRCDPISGHVSLFWYQQALGQGPEFLTYFQNEAQLDKSGLPSDRFFAERPEGSVSTLKIQRTQQEDSAVYLCASSLDGSGSFYEQYFGPGTRLTVT.

V gene TRBV6-1 combines with J gene TRBJ2-7; D is undetermined. This CDR3 comprises 15 residues. The V end was cut by 6 bases, the J end by 5 bases, with 20 bases between. The germline V gene encodes CDR1 MNHNS and CDR2 SASEGT. The CDR3 loop reads CASSTLEEKLDEQYF. The DNA of the CDR3 is TGTGCCAGCAGCACCCTAGAGGAAAAACTCGACGAGCAGTACTTC.

This clone occurred once. J is TRBJ2-2 and V is TRBV19; weak D call: TRBD2 (6 bases). Germline V gene data show CDR1 as LNHDA and CDR2 as SQIVND (reference sequence). This CDR3 has 14 residues. V was shortened by 1 base and J by 5 bases, with 8 bases between the two germline ends. CDR3 sequence: CASSIVGGTGELFF. The CDR3 bases are TGTGCCAGTAGTATAGTCGGAGGGACCGGGGAGCTGTTTTTT.

CDR3 region: CASSETGAHGTNEKLFF. The CDR3, as DNA: TGTGCCAGCAGTGAGACAGGGGCCCATGGGACTAATGAAAAACTGTTTTTT. The V gene is TRBV7-2, the J gene TRBJ1-4; 8 bases agree with TRBD1. This CDR3 has 17 residues. Looked up from germline, CDR1 is SGHTA and CDR2 is FQGNSA. V lost 6 bases and J lost 2; bases outside the gene matches: 11.

The V and J genes are TRBV27 and TRBJ2-2, with TRBD1 matching over 7 bases. In germline, CDR1 is MNHEY, CDR2 SMNVEV (reference sequence). The CDR3 covers 16 residues. Trimming removed 7 bases from V and 4 bases from J; junction bases left unmatched: 12. CDR3 residues: CASNGFDRAGTGELFF. CDR3 nucleotide sequence: TGTGCCAGCAATGGGTTTGACAGGGCAGGCACCGGGGAGCTGTTTTTT.

By frequency in the sample, this clone is medium-sized (0.01 to 0.1%). This chain connects TRBV6-1 to TRBJ2-7, with 9 bases lining up with TRBD2. This CDR3 is 13 amino acids long. Germline V gene data show CDR1 as MNHNS and CDR2 as SASEGT. Unmatched junction bases numbered 5, after V lost 6 bases and J lost 5 bases. The CDR3 coding sequence is TGTGCCAGCAGGGAGCGGGAGGTGCACGAGCAGTACTTC. It translates to CASREREVHEQYF.

Only one count was recorded for this clone. This chain connects TRBV15 to TRBJ2-5, with a tentative D call TRBD2 (6 bases). Germline V CDR1 and CDR2: LNHNV, YYDKDF (reference sequence). Trimming removed 3 bases at V and 4 bases at J, with 9 bases between. The CDR3 is made up of 13 amino acids. The CDR3 nucleotides are TGTGCCACCAGCAGGGAGGGGCCAGAGACCCAGTACTTC. Translated, it gives CATSREGPETQYF.

This clone was detected only once. V gene TRBV7-6 combines with J gene TRBJ2-7, with D possibly being TRBD2 (5 bases). The CDR3 length is 14 residues. Deletions cut 2 bases from V and 3 bases from J, with 11 bases between. CDR1 is SGHVS and CDR2 is FNYEAQ in the germline V gene. The CDR3 loop is CASSLNEGSYEQYF. The CDR3 DNA is TGTGCCAGCAGCTTAAATGAGGGAAGCTACGAGCAGTACTTC.

The V gene is TRBV5-1, the J gene TRBJ1-2; D is uncertain. Between the trimmed V and J ends, which lost 2 bases and 2 bases, there was a span of 13 bases. The germline CDR1 and CDR2 sequences are SGHRS and YFSETQ. The CDR3 loop spans 15 amino acids. The CDR3 nucleotides read TGCGCCAGCAGCTTTGACGGGAGCCCGAACTATGGCTACACCTTC. It specifies CASSFDGSPNYGYTF.

This clone was seen a single time. The V call is TRBV11-2, the J call TRBJ1-3, with no clear D. The germline V and J ends were trimmed by 5 bases and 4 bases, with 18 bases remaining between them. This CDR3 has 16 residues. Germline values: CDR1 SGHAT, CDR2 FQNNGV. The CDR3 coding sequence is TGTGCCAGCAGCAAAGGCGCGGGAATAGGGGGAAACACCATATATTTT. This gives the protein CASSKGAGIGGNTIYF. Combining the CDR3 with reference TRBV11-2 and TRBJ1-3 gives the whole variable domain EAGVAQSPRYKIIEKRQSVAFWCNPISGHATLYWYQQILGQGPKLLIQFQNNGVVDDSQLPKDRFSAERLKGVDSTLKIQPAKLEDSAVYLCASSKGAGIGGNTIYFGEGSWLTVV.

Only one count was recorded for this clone. The chain links TRBV6-1 to TRBJ1-5; perhaps TRBD1 as D (5 bases). The V gene lost 4 bases and the J gene lost 4 bases, with 14 bases spanning the gap. Looked up from germline, CDR1 is MNHNS and CDR2 is SASEGT. The CDR3 is 15 residues long. Here the CDR3 reads CASSAGPGPNQPQHF. The CDR3 nucleotides read TGTGCCAGCAGTGCCGGTCCAGGGCCGAATCAGCCCCAGCATTTT.

This sequence joins TRBV27 and TRBJ1-5; a weak D match, TRBD1 (5 bases). Germline V gives CDR1 MNHEY, CDR2 SMNVEV (reference sequence). V was shortened by 5 bases and J by 5 bases, with 13 bases between the two germline ends. CDR3 length equals 14 residues. The CDR3 loop is CASSGQGPHQPQHF. DNA for the CDR3: TGTGCCAGCAGTGGCCAGGGCCCCCATCAGCCCCAGCATTTT.

The chain joins TRBV12-1 to TRBJ2-7; the listed D gene, TRBD1, was not tested against the DNA. TRBV12-1 is noted as a pseudogene. The length of the CDR3 is 14 residues. CDR3: CASSSQTFSYEQYF. As DNA, the CDR3 is TGTGCCAGCAGCTCCCAGACATTTTCCTACGAGCAGTACTTC.

This clone was seen only once. The rearrangement uses TRBV2 and TRBJ1-2; 8 bases line up with TRBD1. The CDR3 spans 13 residues. CDR1 is SNHLY, CDR2 FYNNEI, per germline. V lost 10 bases and J lost 4; bases outside the gene matches: 8. For the CDR3, the DNA is TGTGCCATCGACAGGGGCGTCGGCTATGGCTACACCTTC. It specifies CAIDRGVGYGYTF.

The CDR3 here is CSVDSTSGGSRWEFF. The DNA for the CDR3 is TGCAGCGTTGATTCGACTAGCGGGGGAAGTAGGTGGGAGTTCTTC. The rearrangement links TRBV29-1 to TRBJ2-1; 12 nucleotides match TRBD2. V was clipped by 3 bases and J by 14 bases; unmatched bases: 14. This CDR3 is 15 amino acids long. Per the germline V gene, CDR1 is SQVTM and CDR2 is ANQGSEA.

The rearrangement uses TRBV5-1 and TRBJ2-2; possible D gene TRBD1, 6 bases. V lost 1 base and J lost 1, with 11 bases in between. Germline loops: CDR1 SGHRS, CDR2 YFSETQ. The CDR3 consists of 16 residues. CDR3 in amino acids: CASSLRDTGNTGELFF. DNA of the CDR3: TGCGCCAGCAGCTTGAGGGACACTGGGAACACCGGGGAGCTGTTTTTT.